A single sample is the source of the 28 T cell receptor beta chains below, sequenced in a study of blood T cell repertoires in COVID-19. Profiled with immunoSEQ multiplex PCR; TCRdb holds only in-frame clones, not every one. The sample has about 130,000 clones, 80% to 90% seen once. The sample taken for sequencing was peripheral blood. The receptors shown here come from a woman between 55 and 75 years old with acute or convalescent COVID-19.

This clone was recorded a few times. The V gene is TRBV5-1, the J gene TRBJ1-3; D uncertain. The CDR3 totals 16 residues. V dropped 4 bases and J dropped 0 bases, with 14 bases sitting between them. Germline CDR1 SGHRS, CDR2 YFSETQ. CDR3 sequence: CASSQRAGNSGNTIYF. CDR3 sequence (DNA): TGCGCCAGCAGCCAGAGGGCCGGGAACTCTGGAAACACCATATATTTT.

CDR3 in DNA: TGCGCCAGCAAAGTGCGGGAGGCCCCAGATACGCAGTATTTT. It yields the protein CASKVREAPDTQYF. V usage is TRBV5-1 and J usage is TRBJ2-3; TRBD2 matches 8 bases. The CDR3 totals 14 residues. Trimming took 6 bases from V and 4 from J; bases not matched to a gene: 7. Germline V gene lookup returns CDR1 SGHRS and CDR2 YFSETQ.

The chain has TRBV3-1 (or the pseudogene TRBV3-2) and TRBJ2-3; TRBD2 is a possible D gene (6 bases). This CDR3 has 16 residues. In germline, CDR1 is LGHDT, CDR2 YNNKEL (reference sequence). The V end lost 2 bases, the J end lost 2 bases, and 14 bases lay between the germline ends. CDR3 amino acids: CASSQRGGALTDTQYF. The CDR3 DNA is TGTGCCAGCAGCCAACGGGGCGGGGCCCTCACAGATACGCAGTATTTT.

This clone was detected a few times. J is TRBJ2-3 and V is TRBV5-4; D call uncertain. Per the germline V gene, CDR1 is SGHNT and CDR2 is YYREEE (reference sequence). V lost 4 bases and J 4 bases, leaving 13 bases between the germline ends. The CDR3 is 14 amino acids. As DNA, the CDR3 is TGTGCCAGCAGCCCCCCATGGGCCCCAGATACGCAGTATTTT. Its translation is CASSPPWAPDTQYF.

The chain uses TRBV28 and TRBJ1-2; 11 nucleotides match TRBD1. Germline CDR1 is MDHEN and CDR2 is SYDVKM. J was trimmed by 3 bases and V by 6 bases; bases with no gene match: 9. CDR3 length: 16 residues. The CDR3 nucleotides read TGTGCCAGCAGCACCCCTTGGACAGGGGGCGACTATGGCTACACCTTC. Translated, it gives CASSTPWTGGDYGYTF.

The gene calls are TRBV3-1 (or the pseudogene TRBV3-2) and TRBJ1-1; tentatively, D is TRBD1 (6 bases). V lost 3 bases and J 7 bases, leaving 15 bases between the germline ends. Germline V gene data show CDR1 as LGHDT and CDR2 as YNNKEL (reference sequence). The CDR3 spans 14 residues. The CDR3 region is CASSQTGVGGEAFF. Here the CDR3 DNA reads TGTGCCAGCAGCCAGACTGGGGTAGGGGGTGAAGCTTTCTTT.

The CDR3 protein is CASSFSGGSGELFF. The CDR3 nucleotides are TGTGCCAGCAGCTTCTCGGGGGGCTCTGGGGAGCTGTTTTTT. The gene calls are TRBV7-9 and TRBJ2-2; D is possibly TRBD2 (7 bases). The germline V gene has CDR1 SEHNR and CDR2 FQNEAQ (reference sequence). The CDR3 loop spans 14 amino acids. V lost 3 bases, J lost 8 bases, and 13 bases lay in between.

The V and J genes are TRBV28 and TRBJ1-5, with TRBD1 matching over 7 bases. Losses at the gene ends were 4 bases for V and 4 bases for J; bases not matched to a gene: 4. This CDR3 spans 14 amino acids. In germline, CDR1 is MDHEN, CDR2 SYDVKM. Here the CDR3 reads CASSSTGENQPQHF. For the CDR3, the DNA is TGTGCCAGCAGTTCCACAGGGGAGAATCAGCCCCAGCATTTT.

The rearrangement uses TRBV19 and TRBJ2-1; 11 bases are a match to TRBD2. This CDR3 comprises 16 residues. V gave up 6 bases and J gave up 6 bases; unmatched junction bases: 10. Per germline, CDR1 LNHDA and CDR2 SQIVND (reference sequence). The CDR3 reads CASSPSGLAEFNEQFF. Written as DNA, the CDR3 is TGTGCCAGTAGCCCATCGGGACTAGCGGAGTTCAATGAGCAGTTCTTC.

V usage is TRBV7-3 and J usage is TRBJ1-2; 11 nucleotides agree with TRBD1. The CDR3 runs to 15 residues. Germline-derived CDR1 and CDR2 are SGHTA and FQGTGA. After removal of 5 bases from V and 7 bases from J, the junction contained 9 bases not matched to a gene. CDR3 sequence: CASSPFGTGGPGYTF. CDR3 DNA: TGTGCCAGCAGCCCCTTCGGGACAGGGGGACCTGGCTACACCTTC.

This clone was observed a handful of times. Other DNA variants within this sample encode the same CDR3. CDR3 protein: CASSEGLRNTEAFF. For the CDR3, the DNA is TGTGCCAGCAGTGAAGGGTTGAGGAACACTGAAGCTTTCTTT. The gene calls are TRBV2 and TRBJ1-1; no firm D call. Looked up from germline, CDR1 is SNHLY and CDR2 is FYNNEI. This CDR3 has 14 amino acids. The V and J ends lost 1 base and 1 base respectively, with 7 bases between them. Full variable domain (outside the CDR3, taken from reference TRBV2 and TRBJ1-1): EPEVTQTPSHQVTQMGQEVILRCVPISNHLYFYWYRQILGQKVEFLVSFYNNEISEKSEIFDDQFSVERPDGSNFTLKIRSTKLEDSAMYFCASSEGLRNTEAFFGQGTRLTVV.

This clone was counted once. The CDR3 DNA follows: TGTGCCAGCAGTACCCCCTCAGCCGGGAGTGAGTCAGATACGCAGTATTTT. This encodes CASSTPSAGSESDTQYF. The rearrangement joins TRBV28 to TRBJ2-3; D possibly corresponds to TRBD2 (6 bases). With 5 bases removed from V and 4 bases from J, the gap between germline ends came to 22 bases. The CDR3 is made up of 17 amino acids. Germline values: CDR1 MDHEN, CDR2 SYDVKM.

This chain links TRBV12-3 or TRBV12-4 with TRBJ1-1; 8 bases match TRBD1. J was trimmed by 2 bases and V by 4 bases; bases with no gene match: 0. This CDR3 has 13 amino acids. The CDR3 DNA reads TGTGCCAGCAGTTCAGGGGGCAACACTGAAGCTTTCTTT. Protein product: CASSSGGNTEAFF.

This chain uses TRBV11-2 with TRBJ2-2; tentative D call: TRBD1 (6 bases). Trimming removed 5 bases at V and 3 bases at J, with 13 bases between. Germline-derived CDR1 and CDR2 are SGHAT and FQNNGV. CDR3 length equals 15 residues. CDR3 in amino acids: CASSLWTVHTGELFF. The CDR3 nucleotides are TGTGCCAGCAGCCTGTGGACAGTACACACCGGGGAGCTGTTTTTT.

The J gene is TRBJ1-5, the V gene TRBV30; D is perhaps TRBD1 (6 bases). The CDR3 consists of 16 residues. Trimming stripped 1 base from V and 1 base from J, with 14 bases between. Germline assignment: CDR1 GTSNPN and CDR2 SVGIG (reference sequence). CDR3 amino acids: CAWSAQGFRSNQPQHF. CDR3 in DNA: TGTGCCTGGAGTGCCCAGGGGTTTAGGAGCAATCAGCCCCAGCATTTT.

The sample holds one count of this clone. This rearrangement joins TRBV19 to TRBJ1-5; TRBD1 matches 10 bases. V lost 5 bases and J lost 2; bases outside the gene matches: 6. CDR3 size: 16 residues. Germline loops: CDR1 LNHDA, CDR2 SQIVND (reference sequence). CDR3 protein: CASSLHGQGGNQPQHF. The DNA of the CDR3 is TGTGCCAGTAGTCTCCACGGACAGGGGGGCAATCAGCCCCAGCATTTT.

The genes are TRBV3-1 (or the pseudogene TRBV3-2) and TRBJ1-5; D gene unclear. The CDR3 has 14 amino acids. Germline CDR1 LGHDT, CDR2 YNNKEL (reference sequence). The V end lost 1 base, the J end lost 3 bases, and 7 bases lay between the germline ends. Here the CDR3 DNA reads TGTGCCAGCAGCCAAGGAGGTTCCAATCAGCCCCAGCATTTT. Amino acid sequence: CASSQGGSNQPQHF.

In DNA, the CDR3 is TGTGCCAGCAGCCAAGAAAGTGGGGGAGCGGGAAGCTTCTTC. It is translated as CASSQESGGAGSFF. The J gene is TRBJ2-1, the V gene TRBV3-1 (or the pseudogene TRBV3-2), with 7 bases aligning to TRBD2. Trimming at V came to 0 bases and at J to 16 bases, leaving 12 bases not matched to a gene. Germline CDR1 LGHDT, CDR2 YNNKEL (reference sequence). This CDR3 contains 14 residues.

The chain links TRBV28 to TRBJ1-5; weak D call: TRBD1 (6 bases). The ends were cut back, 3 bases at V and 1 base at J, with 16 bases in the middle. Germline CDR1 is MDHEN and CDR2 is SYDVKM. CDR3 size: 17 residues. The CDR3 here is CASSFPRQVQSNQPQHF. The CDR3 coding sequence is TGTGCCAGCAGTTTCCCCCGACAGGTTCAGAGCAATCAGCCCCAGCATTTT. The variable domain in full, completed from reference TRBV28 and TRBJ1-5, reads DVKVTQSSRYLVKRTGEKVFLECVQDMDHENMFWYRQDPGLGLRLIYFSYDVKMKEKGDIPEGYSVSREKKERFSLILESASTNQTSMYLCASSFPRQVQSNQPQHFGDGTRLSIL.

The chain carries TRBV28 and TRBJ1-5; D possibly corresponds to TRBD1 (6 bases). V was clipped by 4 bases and J by 3 bases, with 10 bases between them. CDR3 length equals 14 residues. Germline V gene lookup returns CDR1 MDHEN and CDR2 SYDVKM. Here the CDR3 reads CASSYRDNNQPQHF. CDR3 sequence (DNA): TGTGCCAGCAGTTACCGGGACAACAATCAGCCCCAGCATTTT.

Points on this clone: Other nucleotide sequences in the sample specify the same CDR3. The V gene is TRBV6-5, the J gene TRBJ2-5; 7 bases are shared with TRBD1. The CDR3 is 14 residues long. Germline V lookup: CDR1 MNHEY, CDR2 SVGAGI. V shed 2 bases and J 2 bases; nucleotides not matched to a gene: 2. The CDR3 sequence is CASSYGTAQETQYF. CDR3 nucleotides: TGTGCCAGCAGTTACGGGACAGCACAAGAGACCCAGTACTTC.

This clone occurred a few times. This chain connects TRBV14 to TRBJ2-1; 13 positions match TRBD2. Germline V gene data show CDR1 as SGHDN and CDR2 as FVKESK. This CDR3 comprises 16 residues. Losses at the gene ends were 4 bases for V and 4 bases for J; bases not matched to a gene: 4. CDR3 sequence: CASSPLAGGGYNEQFF. CDR3 nucleotides: TGTGCCAGCAGCCCACTAGCGGGAGGGGGTTACAATGAGCAGTTCTTC.

The V and J genes are TRBV12-5 and TRBJ1-2; 12 bases match TRBD1. Per the germline V gene, CDR1 is LGHNT and CDR2 is FRNRAP. The V gene end was trimmed by 0 bases and the J gene end by 6 bases; junction bases not matched to a gene: 11. The CDR3 spans 18 residues. The CDR3 spells CASGLVGQGAQRSHGYTF. CDR3 DNA sequence: TGTGCTAGTGGTTTGGTGGGACAGGGGGCGCAGAGGTCCCATGGCTACACCTTC. Drawing the rest from reference TRBV12-5 and TRBJ1-2, the complete variable domain is DARVTQTPRHKVTEMGQEVTMRCQPILGHNTVFWYRQTMMQGLELLAYFRNRAPLDDSGMPKDRFSAEMPDATLATLKIQPSEPRDSAVYFCASGLVGQGAQRSHGYTFGSGTRLTVV.

This chain links TRBV7-9 with TRBJ2-2; D may be TRBD2 (6 bases). The V gene's germline CDR1 is SEHNR and CDR2 FQNEAQ (reference sequence). This CDR3 contains 15 residues. V lost 5 bases and J lost 4, with 14 bases in between. The CDR3 here is CASSPAGWGTGELFF. In DNA, the CDR3 is TGTGCCAGCAGCCCAGCGGGTTGGGGCACCGGGGAGCTGTTTTTT. Full variable domain (remainder filled in from reference TRBV7-9 and TRBJ2-2): DTGVSQNPRHKITKRGQNVTFRCDPISEHNRLYWYRQTLGQGPEFLTYFQNEAQLEKSRLLSDRFSAERPKGSFSTLEIQRTEQGDSAMYLCASSPAGWGTGELFFGEGSRLTVL.

The chain links TRBV5-4 to TRBJ1-6; 8 nucleotides align to TRBD1. Germline trimming cut 4 bases from V and 12 bases from J; bases unmatched to any gene: 3. CDR1 and CDR2 (germline): SGHNT, YYREEE (reference sequence). The CDR3 loop spans 12 amino acids. Written as DNA, the CDR3 is TGTGCCAGCAGCCCAGGACAGGGACCCCTCCACTTT. Its protein product is CASSPGQGPLHF.

The chain has TRBV11-2 and TRBJ1-2, with D perhaps TRBD1 (5 bases). The CDR3 is 15 amino acids. The germline V gene has CDR1 SGHAT and CDR2 FQNNGV. V was trimmed by 0 bases and J by 2 bases, leaving 10 bases between them. CDR3 protein: CASSLESGINYGYTF. The DNA for the CDR3 is TGTGCCAGCAGCTTAGAATCAGGGATCAACTATGGCTACACCTTC. Full variable domain (remainder filled in from reference TRBV11-2 and TRBJ1-2): EAGVAQSPRYKIIEKRQSVAFWCNPISGHATLYWYQQILGQGPKLLIQFQNNGVVDDSQLPKDRFSAERLKGVDSTLKIQPAKLEDSAVYLCASSLESGINYGYTFGSGTRLTVV.

This clone occurred once. This sequence joins TRBV5-1 and TRBJ2-3; TRBD2 might be the D (6 bases). The CDR3 is 15 residues long. Germline V gene sequence: CDR1 SGHRS, CDR2 YFSETQ. The V gene lost 0 bases and the J gene lost 3 bases, with 11 bases spanning the gap. In DNA, the CDR3 is TGCGCCAGCAGCTTGGCGGGAGTCGAGACAGATACGCAGTATTTT. This translates into CASSLAGVETDTQYF.

The CDR3 bases are TGTGCCAGCCTCAGGGGCACTGAAGCTTTCTTT. Translation: CASLRGTEAFF. The rearrangement joins TRBV27 to TRBJ1-1; tentative D call: TRBD1 (6 bases). Trimming took off 8 bases at V and 4 bases at J, with 8 bases between the two ends. Per germline, CDR1 MNHEY and CDR2 SMNVEV (reference sequence). The CDR3 sequence is 11 residues long.